This T cell receptor (beta chain) was identified in a study of PD-1 blockade in classical Hodgkin lymphoma. Here immunoSEQ multiplex PCR was the method, and the copy in TCRdb shows in-frame clones only, minus some. The table includes over 8,000 clones, approximately 87% detected once. In germline, CDR1 is MNHEY, CDR2 SMNVEV (reference sequence). The CDR3 totals 15 residues. V was clipped by 7 bases and J by 2 bases; unmatched bases: 4. This clone appeared once. Time point described: cycle 4 day 1 (C4D1), after less than seven weeks of nivolumab. Brentuximab vedotin exposure varied among the patients, all of whom had relapsed after autologous stem cell transplantation.

This clonotype originated in a human donor with classical Hodgkin lymphoma. The rearrangement joins TRBV27 to TRBJ1-5; 11 nucleotides match TRBD1. Sequences were derived from peripheral blood mononuclear cells (PBMCs), sampled before the fourth cycle of nivolumab. The CDR3 DNA reads TGTGCCAGCACCCCGGGACAGGGGGGCAATCAGCCCCAGCATTTT. Residues: CASTPGQGGNQPQHF.